This TCR beta chain appears in the sequencing data of a study of blood T cell repertoires in COVID-19. The table came from immunoSEQ multiplex PCR; TCRdb's copy has only in-frame clones and leaves some out. The sample lists some 150,000 clones; about 85% were seen once. CDR1 is SGHVS and CDR2 is FQNEAQ in the germline V gene. V lost 5 bases and J lost 5; bases outside the gene matches: 6. The CDR3 consists of 14 residues. The chain joins TRBV7-8 to TRBJ2-3, with 8 nucleotides matching TRBD2. The specimen sequenced was peripheral blood. The receptor comes from a man aged 35 to 55 with acute or convalescent COVID-19. The CDR3 sequence: CASSLGLERDTQYF. Written as DNA, the CDR3 is TGTGCCAGCAGCCTGGGACTAGAACGAGATACGCAGTATTTT. Full variable domain (outside the CDR3, taken from reference TRBV7-8 and TRBJ2-3): GAGVSQSPRYKVAKRGQDVALRCDPISGHVSLFWYQQALGQGPEFLTYFQNEAQLDKSGLPSDRFFAERPEGSVSTLKIQRTQQEDSAVYLCASSLGLERDTQYFGPGTRLTVL.